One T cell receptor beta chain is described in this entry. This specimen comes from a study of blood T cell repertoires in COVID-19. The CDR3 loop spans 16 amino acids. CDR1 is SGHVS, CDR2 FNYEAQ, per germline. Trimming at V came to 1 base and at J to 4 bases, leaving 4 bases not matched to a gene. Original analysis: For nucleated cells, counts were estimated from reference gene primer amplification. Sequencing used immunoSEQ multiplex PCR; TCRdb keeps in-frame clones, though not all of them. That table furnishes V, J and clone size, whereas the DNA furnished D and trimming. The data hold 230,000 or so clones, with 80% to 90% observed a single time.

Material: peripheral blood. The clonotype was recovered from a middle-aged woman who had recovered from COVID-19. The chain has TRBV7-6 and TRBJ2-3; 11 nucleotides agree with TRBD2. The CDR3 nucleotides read TGTGCCAGCAGCTTAGTTAGCGGGGGGGCCCCAGATACGCAGTATTTT. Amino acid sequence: CASSLVSGGAPDTQYF.